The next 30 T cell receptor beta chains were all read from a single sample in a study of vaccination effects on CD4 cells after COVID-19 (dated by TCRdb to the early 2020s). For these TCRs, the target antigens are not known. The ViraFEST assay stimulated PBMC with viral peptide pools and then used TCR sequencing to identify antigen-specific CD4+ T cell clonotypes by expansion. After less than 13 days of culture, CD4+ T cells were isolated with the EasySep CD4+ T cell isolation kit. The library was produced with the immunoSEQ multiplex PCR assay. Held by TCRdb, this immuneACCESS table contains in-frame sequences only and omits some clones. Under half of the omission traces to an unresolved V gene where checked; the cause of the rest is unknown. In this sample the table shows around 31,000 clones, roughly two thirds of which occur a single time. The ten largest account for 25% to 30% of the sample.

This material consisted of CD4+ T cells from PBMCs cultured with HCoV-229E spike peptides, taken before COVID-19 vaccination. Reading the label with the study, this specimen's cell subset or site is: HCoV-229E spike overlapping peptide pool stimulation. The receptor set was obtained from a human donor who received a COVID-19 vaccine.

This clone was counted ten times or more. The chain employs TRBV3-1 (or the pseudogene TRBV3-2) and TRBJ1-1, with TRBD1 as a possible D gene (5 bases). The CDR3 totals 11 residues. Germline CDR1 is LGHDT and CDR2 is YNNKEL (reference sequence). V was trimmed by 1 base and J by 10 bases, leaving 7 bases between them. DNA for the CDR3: TGTGCCAGCAGCCAAGCGGGGGGAGCTTTCTTT. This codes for CASSQAGGAFF.

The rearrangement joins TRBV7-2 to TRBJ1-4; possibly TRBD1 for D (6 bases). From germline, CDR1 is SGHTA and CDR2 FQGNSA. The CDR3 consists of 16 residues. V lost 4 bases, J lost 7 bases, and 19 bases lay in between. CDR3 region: CASSWGGPGSGEKLFF. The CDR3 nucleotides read TGTGCCAGCAGCTGGGGGGGCCCAGGGTCGGGTGAAAAACTGTTTTTT.

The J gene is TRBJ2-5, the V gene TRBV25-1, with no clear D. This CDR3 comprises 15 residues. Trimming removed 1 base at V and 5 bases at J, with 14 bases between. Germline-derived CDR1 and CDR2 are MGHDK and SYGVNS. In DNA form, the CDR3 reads TGTGCCAGCAGTGAATTGACCTCTACTCCGGAGACCCAGTACTTC. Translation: CASSELTSTPETQYF.

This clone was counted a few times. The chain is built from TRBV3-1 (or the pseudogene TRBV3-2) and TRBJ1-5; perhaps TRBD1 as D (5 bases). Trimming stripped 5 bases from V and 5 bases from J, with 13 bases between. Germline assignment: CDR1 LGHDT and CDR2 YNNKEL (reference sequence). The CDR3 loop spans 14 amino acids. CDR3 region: CASSAGRRDQPQHF. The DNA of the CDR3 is TGTGCCAGCAGCGCAGGGAGGAGGGATCAGCCCCAGCATTTT.

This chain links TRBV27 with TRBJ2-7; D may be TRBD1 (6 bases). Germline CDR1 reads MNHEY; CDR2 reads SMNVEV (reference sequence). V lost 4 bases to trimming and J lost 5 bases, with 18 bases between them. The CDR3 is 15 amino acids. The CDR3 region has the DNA TGTGCCAGCAGTTCTGCCACCACAGGGTTCGACGAGCAGTACTTC. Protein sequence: CASSSATTGFDEQYF.

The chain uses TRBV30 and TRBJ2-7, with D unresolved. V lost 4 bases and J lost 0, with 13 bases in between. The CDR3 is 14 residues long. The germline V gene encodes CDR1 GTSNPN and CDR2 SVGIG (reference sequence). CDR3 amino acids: CAWIGPQSSYEQYF. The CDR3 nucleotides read TGTGCCTGGATCGGCCCTCAAAGCTCCTACGAGCAGTACTTC. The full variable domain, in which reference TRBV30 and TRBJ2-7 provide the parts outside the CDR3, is SQTIHQWPATLVQPVGSPLSLECTVEGTSNPNLYWYRQAAGRGLQLLFYSVGIGQISSEVPQNLSASRPQDRQFILSSKKLLLSDSGFYLCAWIGPQSSYEQYFGPGTRLTVT.

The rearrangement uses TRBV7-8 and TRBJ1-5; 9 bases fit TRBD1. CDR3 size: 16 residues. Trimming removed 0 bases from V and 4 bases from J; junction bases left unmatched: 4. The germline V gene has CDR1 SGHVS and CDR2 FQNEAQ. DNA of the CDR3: TGTGCCAGCAGCTTAGCCGGGACAGGGACGAATCAGCCCCAGCATTTT. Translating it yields CASSLAGTGTNQPQHF.

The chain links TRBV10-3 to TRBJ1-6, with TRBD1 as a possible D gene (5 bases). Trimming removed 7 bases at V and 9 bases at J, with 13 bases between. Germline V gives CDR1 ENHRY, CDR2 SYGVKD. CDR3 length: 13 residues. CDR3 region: CAITRDLSSPLHF. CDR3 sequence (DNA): TGTGCCATCACCCGGGACCTGAGTTCACCCCTCCACTTT.

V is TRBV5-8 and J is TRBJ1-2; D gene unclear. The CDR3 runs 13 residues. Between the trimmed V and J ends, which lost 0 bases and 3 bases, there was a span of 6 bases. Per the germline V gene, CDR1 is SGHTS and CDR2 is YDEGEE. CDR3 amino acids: CASSLVAHYGYTF. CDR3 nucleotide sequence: TGTGCCAGCAGCTTGGTGGCTCACTATGGCTACACCTTC.

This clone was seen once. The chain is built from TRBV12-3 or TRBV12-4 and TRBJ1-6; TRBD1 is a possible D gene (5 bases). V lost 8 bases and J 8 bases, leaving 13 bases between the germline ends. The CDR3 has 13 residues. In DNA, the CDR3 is TGTGCCAGCCATCGGGACGGGTATTCACCCCTCCACTTT. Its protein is CASHRDGYSPLHF.

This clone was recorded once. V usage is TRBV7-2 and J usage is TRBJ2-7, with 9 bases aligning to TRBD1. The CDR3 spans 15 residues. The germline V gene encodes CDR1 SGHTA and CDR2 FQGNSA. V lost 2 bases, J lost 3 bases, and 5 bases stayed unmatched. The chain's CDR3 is CASSLRTGEDYEQYF. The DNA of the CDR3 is TGTGCCAGCAGCTTAAGGACAGGGGAGGACTACGAGCAGTACTTC.

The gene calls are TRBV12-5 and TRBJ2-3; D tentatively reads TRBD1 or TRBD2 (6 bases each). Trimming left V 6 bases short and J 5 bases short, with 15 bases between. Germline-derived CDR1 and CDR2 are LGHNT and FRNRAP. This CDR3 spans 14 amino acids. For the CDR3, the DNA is TGTGCTAGTGGGGAAGGAAGGGGGGTAGATACGCAGTATTTT. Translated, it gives CASGEGRGVDTQYF.

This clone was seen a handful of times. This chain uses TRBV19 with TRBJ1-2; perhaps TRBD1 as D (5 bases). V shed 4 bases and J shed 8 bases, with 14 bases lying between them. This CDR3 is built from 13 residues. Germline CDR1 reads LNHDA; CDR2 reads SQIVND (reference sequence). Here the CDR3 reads CASSTGTKGGYTF. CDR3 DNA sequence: TGTGCCAGTAGTACCGGGACTAAAGGCGGCTACACCTTC.

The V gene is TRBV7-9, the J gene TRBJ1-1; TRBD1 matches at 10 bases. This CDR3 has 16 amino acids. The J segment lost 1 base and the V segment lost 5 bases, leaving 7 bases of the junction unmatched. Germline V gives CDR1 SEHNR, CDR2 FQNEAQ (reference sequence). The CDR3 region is CASSPRTGGGNTEAFF. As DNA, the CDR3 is TGTGCCAGCAGCCCGCGGACAGGGGGTGGGAACACTGAAGCTTTCTTT. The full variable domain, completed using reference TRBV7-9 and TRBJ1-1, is DTGVSQNPRHKITKRGQNVTFRCDPISEHNRLYWYRQTLGQGPEFLTYFQNEAQLEKSRLLSDRFSAERPKGSFSTLEIQRTEQGDSAMYLCASSPRTGGGNTEAFFGQGTRLTVV.

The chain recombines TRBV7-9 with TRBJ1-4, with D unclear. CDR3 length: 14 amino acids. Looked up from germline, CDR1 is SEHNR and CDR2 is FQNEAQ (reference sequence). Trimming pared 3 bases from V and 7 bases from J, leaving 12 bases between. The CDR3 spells CASSFGGGFEKLFF. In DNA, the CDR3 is TGTGCCAGCAGCTTCGGAGGAGGATTTGAAAAACTGTTTTTT.

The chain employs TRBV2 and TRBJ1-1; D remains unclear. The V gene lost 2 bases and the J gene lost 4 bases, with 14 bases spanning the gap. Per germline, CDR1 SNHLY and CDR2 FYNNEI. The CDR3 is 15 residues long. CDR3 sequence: CASSERRQKGTEAFF. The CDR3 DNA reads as TGTGCCAGCAGTGAAAGGCGCCAAAAGGGCACTGAAGCTTTCTTT.

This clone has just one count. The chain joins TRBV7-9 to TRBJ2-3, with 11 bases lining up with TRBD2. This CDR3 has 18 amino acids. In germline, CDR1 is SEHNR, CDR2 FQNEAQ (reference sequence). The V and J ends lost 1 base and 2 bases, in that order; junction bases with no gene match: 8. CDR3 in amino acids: CASSLVGSSGRITDTQYF. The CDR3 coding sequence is TGTGCCAGCAGCTTAGTAGGGTCTAGCGGGAGGATCACAGATACGCAGTATTTT.

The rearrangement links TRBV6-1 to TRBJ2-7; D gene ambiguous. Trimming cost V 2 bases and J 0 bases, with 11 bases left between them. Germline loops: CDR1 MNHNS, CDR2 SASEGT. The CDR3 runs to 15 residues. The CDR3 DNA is TGTGCCAGCAGTGAAAGGCTAGAACTCTCCTACGAGCAGTACTTC. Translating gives CASSERLELSYEQYF.

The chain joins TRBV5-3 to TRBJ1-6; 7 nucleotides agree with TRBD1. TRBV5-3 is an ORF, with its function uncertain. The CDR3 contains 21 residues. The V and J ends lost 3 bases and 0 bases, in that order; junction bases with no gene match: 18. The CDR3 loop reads CARSSGYGQVPPSSYNSPLHF. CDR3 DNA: TGTGCCAGAAGCTCCGGTTACGGACAGGTTCCCCCGAGCTCCTATAATTCACCCCTCCACTTT.

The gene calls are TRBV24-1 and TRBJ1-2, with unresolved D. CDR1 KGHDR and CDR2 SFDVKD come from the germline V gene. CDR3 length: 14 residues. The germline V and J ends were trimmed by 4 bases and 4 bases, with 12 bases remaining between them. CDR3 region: CATSDPARSYGYTF. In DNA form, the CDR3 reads TGTGCCACCAGTGACCCGGCAAGGAGCTATGGCTACACCTTC.

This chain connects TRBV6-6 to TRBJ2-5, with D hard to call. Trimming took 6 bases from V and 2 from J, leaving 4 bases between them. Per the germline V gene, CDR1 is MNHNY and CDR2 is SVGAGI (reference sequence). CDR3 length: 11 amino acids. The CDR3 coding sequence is TGTGCCAGCAGGATACAAGAGACCCAGTACTTC. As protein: CASRIQETQYF.

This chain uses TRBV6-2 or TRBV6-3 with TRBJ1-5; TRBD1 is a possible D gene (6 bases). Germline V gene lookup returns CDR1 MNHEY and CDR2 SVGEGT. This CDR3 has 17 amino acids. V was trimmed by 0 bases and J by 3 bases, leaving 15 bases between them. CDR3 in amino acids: CASSYSSTGSNNQPQHF. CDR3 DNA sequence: TGTGCCAGCAGTTACTCCTCAACAGGGTCAAACAATCAGCCCCAGCATTTT.

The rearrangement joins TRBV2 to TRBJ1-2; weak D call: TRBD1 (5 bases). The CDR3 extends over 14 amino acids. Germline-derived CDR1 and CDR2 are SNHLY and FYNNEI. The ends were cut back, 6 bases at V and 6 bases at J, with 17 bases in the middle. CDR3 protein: CASSRDGGGHGYTF. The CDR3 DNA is TGTGCCAGCAGCAGGGACGGAGGAGGGCATGGCTACACCTTC.

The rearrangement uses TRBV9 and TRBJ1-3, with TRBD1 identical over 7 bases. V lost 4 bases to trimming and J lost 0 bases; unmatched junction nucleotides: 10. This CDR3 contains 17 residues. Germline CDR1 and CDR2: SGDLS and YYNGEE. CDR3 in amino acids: CASSTGQAAFSGNTIYF. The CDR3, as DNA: TGTGCCAGCAGCACCGGACAGGCCGCATTCTCTGGAAACACCATATATTTT.

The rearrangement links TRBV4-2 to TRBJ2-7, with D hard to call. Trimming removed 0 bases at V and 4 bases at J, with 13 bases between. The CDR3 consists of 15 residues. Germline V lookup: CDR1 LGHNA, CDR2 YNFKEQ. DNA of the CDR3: TGTGCCAGCAGCCAAGATAGTGTGGCCGCATACGAGCAGTACTTC. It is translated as CASSQDSVAAYEQYF.

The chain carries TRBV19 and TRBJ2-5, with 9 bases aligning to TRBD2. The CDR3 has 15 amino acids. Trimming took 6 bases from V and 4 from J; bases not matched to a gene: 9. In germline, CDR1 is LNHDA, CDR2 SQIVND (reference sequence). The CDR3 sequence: CASSRSGRVGETQYF. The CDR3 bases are TGTGCCAGTAGCCGTAGCGGGAGAGTGGGAGAGACCCAGTACTTC. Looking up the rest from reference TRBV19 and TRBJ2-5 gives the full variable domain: DGGITQSPKYLFRKEGQNVTLSCEQNLNHDAMYWYRQDPGQGLRLIYYSQIVNDFQKGDIAEGYSVSREKKESFPLTVTSAQKNPTAFYLCASSRSGRVGETQYFGPGTRLLVL.

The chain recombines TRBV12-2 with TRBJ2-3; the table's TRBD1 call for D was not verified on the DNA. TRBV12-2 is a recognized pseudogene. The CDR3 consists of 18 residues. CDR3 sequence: CASRLLIRTVHVTDTQYF. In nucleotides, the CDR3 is TGTGCAAGTCGCTTACTGATTAGGACAGTTCATGTCACAGATACGCAGTATTTT.

Here the CDR3 reads CASSLTPYEQYF. Written as DNA, the CDR3 is TGTGCCAGCAGTCTCACACCCTACGAGCAGTACTTC. The gene calls are TRBV28 and TRBJ2-7; no firm D call. V lost 5 bases and J lost 2, with 7 bases in between. This CDR3 comprises 12 residues. Germline-derived CDR1 and CDR2 are MDHEN and SYDVKM. Using reference TRBV28 and TRBJ2-7 for the parts outside the CDR3, the full variable domain is DVKVTQSSRYLVKRTGEKVFLECVQDMDHENMFWYRQDPGLGLRLIYFSYDVKMKEKGDIPEGYSVSREKKERFSLILESASTNQTSMYLCASSLTPYEQYFGPGTRLTVT.

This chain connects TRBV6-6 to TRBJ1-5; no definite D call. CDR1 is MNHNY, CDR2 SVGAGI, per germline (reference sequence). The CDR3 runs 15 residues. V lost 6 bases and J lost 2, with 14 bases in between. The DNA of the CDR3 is TGTGCCAGCAGCCGCCTGCGGCGGGGCAATCAGCCCCAGCATTTT. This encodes CASSRLRRGNQPQHF.

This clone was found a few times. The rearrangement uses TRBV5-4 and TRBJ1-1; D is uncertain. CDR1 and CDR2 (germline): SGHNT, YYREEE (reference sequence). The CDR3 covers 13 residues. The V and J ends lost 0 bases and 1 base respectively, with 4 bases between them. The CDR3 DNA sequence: TGTGCCAGCAGCTTGGGAGGGAACACTGAAGCTTTCTTT. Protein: CASSLGGNTEAFF.